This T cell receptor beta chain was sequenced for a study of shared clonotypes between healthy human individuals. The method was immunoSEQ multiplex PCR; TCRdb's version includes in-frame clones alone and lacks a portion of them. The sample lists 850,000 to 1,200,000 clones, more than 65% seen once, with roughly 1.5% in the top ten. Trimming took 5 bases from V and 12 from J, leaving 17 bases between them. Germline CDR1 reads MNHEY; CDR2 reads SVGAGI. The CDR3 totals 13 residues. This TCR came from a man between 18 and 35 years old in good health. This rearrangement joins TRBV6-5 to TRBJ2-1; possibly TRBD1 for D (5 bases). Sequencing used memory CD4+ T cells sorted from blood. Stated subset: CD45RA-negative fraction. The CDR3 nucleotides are TGTGCCAGCAGTAAACCTACTTCAGGGATGCAGTTCTTC. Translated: CASSKPTSGMQFF.